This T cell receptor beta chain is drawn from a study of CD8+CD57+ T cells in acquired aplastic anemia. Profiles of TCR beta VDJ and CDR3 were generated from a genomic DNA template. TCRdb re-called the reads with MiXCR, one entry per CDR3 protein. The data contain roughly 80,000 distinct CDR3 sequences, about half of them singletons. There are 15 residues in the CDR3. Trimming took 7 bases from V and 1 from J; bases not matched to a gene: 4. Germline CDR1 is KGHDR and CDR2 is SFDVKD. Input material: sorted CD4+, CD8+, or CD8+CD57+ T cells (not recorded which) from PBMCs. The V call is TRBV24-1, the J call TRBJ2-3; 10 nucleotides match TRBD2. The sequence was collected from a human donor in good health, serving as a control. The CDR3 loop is CATRAGGRRTDTQYF. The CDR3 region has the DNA TGTGCCACCAGAGCGGGGGGGCGGCGCACAGATACGCAGTATTTT.